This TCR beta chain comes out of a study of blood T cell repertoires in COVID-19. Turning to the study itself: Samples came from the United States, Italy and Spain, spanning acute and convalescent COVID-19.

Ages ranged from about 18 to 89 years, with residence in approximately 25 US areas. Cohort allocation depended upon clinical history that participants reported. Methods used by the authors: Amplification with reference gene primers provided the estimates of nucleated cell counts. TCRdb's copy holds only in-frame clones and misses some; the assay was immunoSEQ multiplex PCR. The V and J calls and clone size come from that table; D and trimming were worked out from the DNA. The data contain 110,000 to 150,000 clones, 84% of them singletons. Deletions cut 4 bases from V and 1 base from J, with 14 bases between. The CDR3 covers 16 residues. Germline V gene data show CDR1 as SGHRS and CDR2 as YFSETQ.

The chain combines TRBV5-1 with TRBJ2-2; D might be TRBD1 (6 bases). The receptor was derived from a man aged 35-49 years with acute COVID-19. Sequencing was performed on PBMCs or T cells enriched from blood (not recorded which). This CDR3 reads CASSIGTLRNTGELFF. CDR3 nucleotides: TGCGCCAGCAGCATAGGGACACTTAGGAACACCGGGGAGCTGTTTTTT.